A selection of T cell receptor beta chains follows, all from one sample in a study of T-cell reconstitution after alpha-beta-depleted transplantation in children. TCRdb fed the PCR reads into MiXCR, producing one record per CDR3 protein. In the table there are around 15,000 distinct CDR3 sequences, approximately 5.1% of which are singletons. The starting material was PBMCs, obtained before TCRalphabeta/CD19-depleted stem cell transplant. These receptors were obtained from a boy younger than 18 with acute lymphoblastic leukemia, due to receive a stem cell transplant. Both conserved end residues are part of each CDR3. The order of the fields is CDR3 protein, V gene, D gene. A D gene is named only where the DNA matches it firmly.

CASSPLGSTLAGELFF | TRBV4-3 | -
CASSFDQKFYPAEAFF | TRBV12-3/TRBV12-4 | -
CASSPPREETQYF | TRBV18 | -
CASSLVWGQSSYEQYF | TRBV5-1 | TRBD1
CASSLGGTRTDTQYF | TRBV12-3/TRBV12-4 | -
CASSLGAAGGEKLFF | TRBV11-2 | -
CASSPHETQYF | TRBV12-3/TRBV12-4 | -
CAIRLAGADEQFF | TRBV10-3 | TRBD2
CASGSGPVAGEQYF | TRBV12-5 | -
CASSQDTPGDTQYF | TRBV4-3 | -
CASIDRASNYGYTF | TRBV6-1 | TRBD1
CASSPAGGLRNTIYF | TRBV5-1 | TRBD1
CSAGTGIF | TRBV20-1 | -
CASSLGPTGVRYGYTF | TRBV11-2 | TRBD1
CASSSDWGTEAFF | TRBV11-2 | -
CASSVDRGGQYF | TRBV7-2 | TRBD1
CASSLSLVWGLQFF | TRBV5-6 | -
CASSLEVFSGNTIYF | TRBV5-8 | -
CASSQDVETQYF | TRBV3-1 | -
CASGLTGISYEQYF | TRBV12-5 | -
CASSPGGAATDTQYF | TRBV6-5 | -
CASSTGGSNEQFF | TRBV19 | -
CASSPAYEQYF | TRBV7-9 | -
CASSWGTEVDEQFF | TRBV19 | TRBD1
CSVGTSGINTGELFF | TRBV29-1 | TRBD2
CATSNPRTSPHQPQHF | TRBV15 | -
CASSLDRGHRTEAFF | TRBV27 | TRBD1
CASSYPWVPYEQYF | TRBV6-5 | -
CASSVVKGARNSPLHF | TRBV7-8 | TRBD1
CASRTSGSQETQYF | TRBV6-2/TRBV6-3 | TRBD2
CASRELGSGNTIYF | TRBV5-5 | -
CASSPSGRQYF | TRBV11-2 | TRBD2
CASSSYSPTTSGRASEQYF | TRBV6-5 | TRBD2
CASSLLRGARANTGELFF | TRBV7-6 | -
CASSSYGGTDTQYF | TRBV5-5 | -
CASSLDRIYNEQFF | TRBV7-2 | TRBD1
CSAIKPGLAGDLTDTQYF | TRBV20-1 | TRBD2
CASSILGGALLGEQFF | TRBV19 | TRBD2
CASSSTVYGYTF | TRBV7-2 | -
CASSPSVLGAYNEQFF | TRBV3-1 | -
CASSLLWGRTDTQYF | TRBV28 | -
CSARVQNTQYF | TRBV20-1 | -
CASSQDLSLAGADTDTQYF | TRBV4-3 | TRBD2
CASSYQGSNTGELFF | TRBV6-2/TRBV6-3 | -
CSARKVGYTF | TRBV20-1 | -
CASRGTAPLYGYTF | TRBV28 | TRBD1
CSARGGGNQPQHF | TRBV20-1 | -
CSAPLVGGETQYF | TRBV20-1 | -
CASSLRVGSPNYGYTF | TRBV12-3/TRBV12-4 | -
CASSYPRAANEKLFF | TRBV6-5 | -
CASSQQAGGAYNEQFF | TRBV4-1 | TRBD2
CASSKLAGVVHEQFF | TRBV19 | TRBD2